The clone carrying this T cell receptor beta chain was found many times. The read stops 3 residues short of the end of the CDR3; the missing end is completed from the germline J gene. Sequenced by immunoSEQ multiplex PCR; TCRdb stores in-frame clones only, minus some. The sample shows about 52,000 clones, none of them appearing just once. Trimming removed 4 bases from V and 2 bases from J; junction bases left unmatched: 8. Per the germline V gene, CDR1 is KGHSH and CDR2 is LQKENI. This CDR3 region has 16 residues. The sample belongs to a study of T cell clonality in common variable immunodeficiency. Source material: peripheral blood mononuclear cells. This TCR came from a person aged 18 to 75 in good health. The V call is TRBV18, the J call TRBJ2-1, with 7 positions matching TRBD1. CDR3 bases read: TGTGCCAGCTCACTCAACAGGGGTGTCGCCTACAATGAG. Protein product: CASSLNRGVAYNE. Given in full, the CDR3 is CASSLNRGVAYNEQFF.